This TCR beta chain was identified in a study of blood T cells in healthy people across ages. Study-wide background: Every two T cells gave about one barcoded beta molecule via template switching.

There are 14 residues in the CDR3. The ends were cut back, 3 bases at V and 2 bases at J, with 10 bases in the middle. CDR1 and CDR2 (germline): SGDLS, YYNGEE. Every participating donor contributed roughly 10 milliliters of peripheral blood through a draw. Total RNA extraction produced at least 5.5 micrograms (per sample) for the study. Using a J-beta primer mix together with a sample-barcoded 5' primer, a second PCR was run for roughly 6 to 11 cycles. TCRdb reprocessed the 5' RACE reads via MiXCR and lists one record per CDR3 protein. Here the sample spans about 640,000 distinct CDR3 sequences, about 53% being singletons.

This sequence was found in a man aged 60 to 69 in good health. V gene TRBV9 combines with J gene TRBJ2-3; no clear D gene. Sample: blood. The CDR3 DNA is TGTGCCAGCAGCGCCACCCTATCCACAGATACGCAGTATTTT. Protein product: CASSATLSTDTQYF.